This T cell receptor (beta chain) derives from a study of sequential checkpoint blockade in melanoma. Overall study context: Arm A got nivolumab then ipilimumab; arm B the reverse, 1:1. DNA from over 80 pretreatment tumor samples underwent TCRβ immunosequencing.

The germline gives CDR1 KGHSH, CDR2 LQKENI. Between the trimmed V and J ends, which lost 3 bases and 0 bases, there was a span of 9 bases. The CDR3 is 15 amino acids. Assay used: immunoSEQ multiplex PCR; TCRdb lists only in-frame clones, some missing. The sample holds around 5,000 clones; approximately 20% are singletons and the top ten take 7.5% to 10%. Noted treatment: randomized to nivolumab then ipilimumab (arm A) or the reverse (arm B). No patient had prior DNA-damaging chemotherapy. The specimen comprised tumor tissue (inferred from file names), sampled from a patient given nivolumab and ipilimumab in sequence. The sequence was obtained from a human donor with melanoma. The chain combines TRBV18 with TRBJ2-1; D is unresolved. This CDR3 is CASSPDPSSYNEQFF. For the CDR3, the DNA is TGTGCCAGCTCACCCGACCCGAGCTCCTACAATGAGCAGTTCTTC.